This T cell receptor (beta chain) was recovered during a study of Ad26.COV2.S vaccination and SARS-CoV-2 variants. Indicated treatment: 15 to 20 received Ad26.COV2.S at low or high dose, single or two shots; 5 received placebo; per-sample allocation not given. All samples were drawn on day 63, counting from the first vaccine or placebo injection. The repertoire was sequenced with immunoSEQ multiplex PCR; TCRdb's copy has only in-frame clones and lacks some. The profile covers roughly 400,000 clones, with 92% appearing a single time and about 1.6% taken by the ten largest. V trimming: 5 bases; J trimming: 1 base; junction bases outside the gene matches: 13. This CDR3 has 17 amino acids. Germline CDR1 is LGHDT and CDR2 is YNNKEL (reference sequence).

Sample: peripheral blood, taken in a trial of Ad26.COV2.S vaccine versus placebo. This receptor was identified in a person aged 18-65 years who received the Ad26.COV2.S COVID-19 vaccine or a placebo. V gene TRBV3-1 (or the pseudogene TRBV3-2) combines with J gene TRBJ1-1, with 7 bases lining up with TRBD1. The CDR3 DNA follows: TGTGCCAGCAGCAAAGTTAGGACAGGAGGATGGAACACTGAAGCTTTCTTT. It specifies CASSKVRTGGWNTEAFF.